The next 31 T cell receptor beta chains were all read from a single sample in a study of blood T cell repertoires in COVID-19 (TCRdb year 2020). The library was built by means of the immunoSEQ multiplex PCR assay. TCRdb provides this immuneACCESS table in a form limited to in-frame rearrangements. Some clones are lacking; in checked studies, under half of them reflect an unresolved V gene, and why the rest are absent is not known. The sample table records 35,000 to 45,000 clones; about 80% of these occur just once. Together, the top ten hold roughly 19% of the sample. Sequencing was carried out using peripheral blood. Receptors originate from a man aged 70-80 years with acute or convalescent COVID-19.

J is TRBJ1-6 and V is TRBV19, with D hard to call. Germline V lookup: CDR1 LNHDA, CDR2 SQIVND (reference sequence). Trimming cost V 3 bases and J 0 bases, with 9 bases left between them. The length of the CDR3 is 16 residues. The CDR3 spells CASSIEKSSYNSPLHF. For the CDR3, the DNA is TGTGCCAGTAGTATTGAAAAGAGCTCCTATAATTCACCCCTCCACTTT.

The rearrangement uses TRBV2 and TRBJ1-6, with TRBD1 matching 7 bases. With V trimmed by 3 bases and J by 14 bases, 13 bases remained unmatched. The CDR3 spans 15 residues. The germline V gene encodes CDR1 SNHLY and CDR2 FYNNEI. The CDR3 nucleotides are TGTGCCAGCAGTGACCCCACAGGGGCCACAGGGGCCCTCCACTTT. It translates to CASSDPTGATGALHF.

This chain links TRBV11-3 with TRBJ2-5, with D tentatively TRBD2 (6 bases). V was pared by 3 bases and J by 4 bases, with 12 bases between. CDR3 length: 14 amino acids. Germline values: CDR1 SGHNT, CDR2 YENEEA. CDR3 DNA: TGTGCCAGCAGCTTTGGAGGGCCGTCAGAGACCCAGTACTTC. Encoded protein: CASSFGGPSETQYF.

This clone was recorded a few times. The rearrangement links TRBV21-1 to TRBJ1-2. TRBV21-1 is a known pseudogene. The CDR3 spans 13 residues. DNA of the CDR3: TGTGCCAGCAGCATTCAGCTTTGCGGCTTCTACACCTTC. Its protein product is CASSIQLCGFYTF.

The chain employs TRBV7-9 and TRBJ2-6; TRBD2 might be the D (5 bases). The CDR3 contains 15 residues. V lost 5 bases and J lost 3, with 11 bases in between. CDR1 is SEHNR, CDR2 FQNEAQ, per germline (reference sequence). The CDR3 DNA reads TGTGCCAGCAGCCCCAGCGGATATGGGGCCAACGTCCTGACTTTC. Its protein product is CASSPSGYGANVLTF. Supplemented by reference TRBV7-9 and TRBJ2-6, the full variable domain reads DTGVSQNPRHKITKRGQNVTFRCDPISEHNRLYWYRQTLGQGPEFLTYFQNEAQLEKSRLLSDRFSAERPKGSFSTLEIQRTEQGDSAMYLCASSPSGYGANVLTFGAGSRLTVL.

This clone is medium-sized by share. The rearrangement uses TRBV7-2 and TRBJ1-2; TRBD1 matches 7 bases. The germline V gene encodes CDR1 SGHTA and CDR2 FQGNSA. Germline trimming cut 3 bases from V and 0 bases from J; bases unmatched to any gene: 10. The CDR3 length is 17 residues. This CDR3 reads CASSFWTGTVANYGYTF. The CDR3 DNA reads TGTGCCAGCAGCTTTTGGACCGGGACAGTCGCTAACTATGGCTACACCTTC.

This chain uses TRBV11-2 with TRBJ2-7; D gene unclear. Looked up from germline, CDR1 is SGHAT and CDR2 is FQNNGV. The CDR3 is 11 amino acids. V was cut by 5 bases and J by 2 bases, with 4 bases left in between. The CDR3 loop reads CASSPAYEQYF. Written as DNA, the CDR3 is TGTGCCAGCAGCCCCGCCTACGAGCAGTACTTC.

This rearrangement joins TRBV28 to TRBJ1-1; possibly TRBD1 for D (5 bases). CDR3 size: 17 residues. The V and J ends lost 7 bases and 0 bases respectively, with 21 bases between them. Germline CDR1 MDHEN, CDR2 SYDVKM. CDR3 nucleotides: TGTGCCAGCACCTCCGGGGGGATGTGGAAGGTGAACACTGAAGCTTTCTTT. Residues: CASTSGGMWKVNTEAFF. Variable domain in full (rest from reference TRBV28 and TRBJ1-1): DVKVTQSSRYLVKRTGEKVFLECVQDMDHENMFWYRQDPGLGLRLIYFSYDVKMKEKGDIPEGYSVSREKKERFSLILESASTNQTSMYLCASTSGGMWKVNTEAFFGQGTRLTVV.

A few counts support this clone. V gene TRBV6-2 or TRBV6-3 combines with J gene TRBJ2-1, with D unclear. Germline V gene data show CDR1 as MNHEY and CDR2 as SVGEGT. This CDR3 contains 15 residues. V was cut by 5 bases and J by 0 bases, with 11 bases left in between. CDR3 DNA: TGTGCCAGCAGTGAGACTTCTAACTCCTACAATGAGCAGTTCTTC. Residues: CASSETSNSYNEQFF.

The chain links TRBV5-4 to TRBJ2-2; perhaps TRBD1 as D (6 bases). This CDR3 has 15 residues. V dropped 3 bases and J dropped 1 base, with 10 bases sitting between them. Germline V gene sequence: CDR1 SGHNT, CDR2 YYREEE (reference sequence). The CDR3 sequence is CASSSGGQNTGELFF. DNA for the CDR3: TGTGCCAGCAGCTCTGGGGGACAGAACACCGGGGAGCTGTTTTTT.

This chain connects TRBV7-2 to TRBJ1-2, with 7 nucleotides matching TRBD1. The germline V gene has CDR1 SGHTA and CDR2 FQGNSA. This CDR3 is 13 amino acids long. V was pared by 6 bases and J by 7 bases, with 8 bases of the junction left unmatched. CDR3 loop: CASRDRRQLGYTF. In DNA, the CDR3 is TGTGCCAGCAGGGACAGGAGGCAACTTGGCTACACCTTC.

The V call is TRBV10-3, the J call TRBJ2-3, with 9 bases matching TRBD2. The CDR3 length is 14 residues. Germline V gene sequence: CDR1 ENHRY, CDR2 SYGVKD. The J segment lost 6 bases and the V segment lost 7 bases, leaving 8 bases of the junction unmatched. Here the CDR3 DNA reads TGTGCCATCACAGAGCGGGGGGCGGGGGATACGCAGTATTTT. This translates into CAITERGAGDTQYF.

This clone was seen a single time. V gene TRBV4-3 combines with J gene TRBJ2-1; possibly TRBD1 for D (5 bases). The V and J ends lost 4 bases and 3 bases respectively, with 13 bases between them. The V gene's germline CDR1 is LGHNA and CDR2 YSLEER. The CDR3 is 15 residues long. The CDR3 DNA reads TGCGCCAGCAGCCTAAACAGGATAAACTACAATGAGCAGTTCTTC. Its translation: CASSLNRINYNEQFF.

V usage is TRBV7-8 and J usage is TRBJ2-3; no definite D call. This CDR3 has 20 residues. V dropped 0 bases and J dropped 0 bases, with 22 bases sitting between them. CDR1 and CDR2 from the germline V gene are SGHVS and FQNEAQ. This chain's CDR3 is CASSLASLSTVRASTDTQYF. The CDR3 DNA is TGTGCCAGCAGCTTAGCCTCCCTGAGCACAGTAAGAGCTAGCACAGATACGCAGTATTTT. The full variable domain, completed using reference TRBV7-8 and TRBJ2-3, is GAGVSQSPRYKVAKRGQDVALRCDPISGHVSLFWYQQALGQGPEFLTYFQNEAQLDKSGLPSDRFFAERPEGSVSTLKIQRTQQEDSAVYLCASSLASLSTVRASTDTQYFGPGTRLTVL.

V gene TRBV7-3 combines with J gene TRBJ1-3; 9 nucleotides agree with TRBD1. Germline V gene lookup returns CDR1 SGHTA and CDR2 FQGTGA. This CDR3 contains 15 residues. J was trimmed by 4 bases and V by 4 bases; bases with no gene match: 5. In DNA, the CDR3 is TGTGCCAGCAGCTCTACAGGGGGCGAGGGAAACACCATATATTTT. It specifies CASSSTGGEGNTIYF.

This clone was counted a single time. The chain carries TRBV18 and TRBJ1-1, with a weak D call TRBD1 (6 bases). V was clipped by 11 bases and J by 1 base, with 14 bases between them. Germline values: CDR1 KGHSH, CDR2 LQKENI. The CDR3 runs to 13 residues. The CDR3 spells CAVAGTRNTEAFF. In DNA, the CDR3 is TGTGCCGTCGCCGGGACACGGAACACTGAAGCTTTCTTT.

The chain uses TRBV28 and TRBJ1-1, with a possible D match to TRBD1 (6 bases). Germline CDR1 and CDR2: MDHEN and SYDVKM. Between the trimmed V and J ends, which lost 10 bases and 5 bases, there was a span of 23 bases. This CDR3 is 15 amino acids long. The chain's CDR3 is CATRPGGGGGTEAFF. CDR3 coding DNA: TGTGCCACCCGACCGGGGGGGGGCGGAGGAACTGAAGCTTTCTTT.

The rearrangement joins TRBV7-2 to TRBJ2-7; 9 positions match TRBD1. The CDR3 length is 13 residues. Germline V gene sequence: CDR1 SGHTA, CDR2 FQGNSA. Trimming took 4 bases from V and 5 from J; bases not matched to a gene: 3. The CDR3, as DNA: TGTGCCAGCAGCTCGGACAGGGGACACGAGCAGTACTTC. Amino acids: CASSSDRGHEQYF.

This clone was counted a single time. The chain combines TRBV6-1 with TRBJ2-7, with 12 bases matching TRBD1. The CDR3 extends over 18 amino acids. V trimming: 3 bases; J trimming: 4 bases; junction bases outside the gene matches: 13. Germline lookup yields CDR1 MNHNS and CDR2 SASEGT. The CDR3 spells CASSDKRPGQGAGYEQYF. The CDR3 region has the DNA TGTGCCAGCAGTGATAAAAGACCGGGACAGGGGGCCGGTTACGAGCAGTACTTC.

The chain recombines TRBV20-1 with TRBJ1-5; 8 bases are shared with TRBD1. CDR3 length equals 14 residues. Germline assignment: CDR1 DFQATT and CDR2 SNEGSKA (reference sequence). V was clipped by 3 bases and J by 5 bases; unmatched bases: 6. CDR3 loop: CSASVGQVYQPQHF. For the CDR3, the DNA is TGCAGTGCTAGTGTGGGACAGGTCTATCAGCCCCAGCATTTT.

This clone was observed a handful of times. The chain uses TRBV5-6 and TRBJ2-5; D is perhaps TRBD2 (6 bases). The CDR3 covers 15 residues. Deletions cut 3 bases from V and 2 bases from J, with 14 bases between. Looked up from germline, CDR1 is SGHDT and CDR2 is YYEEEE. CDR3 amino acids: CASSWGGAGQETQYF. In nucleotides, the CDR3 is TGTGCCAGCAGCTGGGGTGGGGCGGGGCAAGAGACCCAGTACTTC.

The V call is TRBV27, the J call TRBJ1-4; 10 positions agree with TRBD1. CDR1 and CDR2 (germline): MNHEY, SMNVEV (reference sequence). This CDR3 has 12 amino acids. CDR3 in DNA: TGTTGGGGACAGGGGAGGTTTGAAAAACTGTTTTTT. It specifies CWGQGRFEKLFF.

This clone was counted a few times. This sequence joins TRBV7-2 and TRBJ2-2, with a weak D call TRBD2 (7 bases). This CDR3 is 15 amino acids long. Germline V gene sequence: CDR1 SGHTA, CDR2 FQGNSA. V lost 5 bases and J 3 bases, leaving 13 bases between the germline ends. The DNA of the CDR3 is TGTGCCAGCAGCCCAACGGGGGGCCACACCGGGGAGCTGTTTTTT. Translating it yields CASSPTGGHTGELFF.

CDR3 in DNA: TGTGCCAGTGCCCCACAAATTAACTATGGCTACACCTTC. Its translation: CASAPQINYGYTF. The chain joins TRBV19 to TRBJ1-2; D uncertain. Trimming left V 8 bases short and J 1 base short, with 11 bases between. The length of the CDR3 is 13 residues. Germline V gene data show CDR1 as LNHDA and CDR2 as SQIVND (reference sequence).

This chain links TRBV2 with TRBJ2-5; maybe TRBD1 (6 bases). The germline V gene has CDR1 SNHLY and CDR2 FYNNEI. The CDR3 extends over 16 amino acids. The V gene lost 2 bases and the J gene lost 3 bases, with 16 bases spanning the gap. In nucleotides, the CDR3 is TGTGCCAGCAGTGAAAGGGGACAAATGGTTGAAGAGACCCAGTACTTC. It codes for CASSERGQMVEETQYF.

The chain links TRBV2 to TRBJ1-1; 11 nucleotides agree with TRBD1. The CDR3 sequence is 18 residues long. The germline gives CDR1 SNHLY, CDR2 FYNNEI. V lost 8 bases to trimming and J lost 4 bases; unmatched junction nucleotides: 18. This chain's CDR3 is CASSLNRGQGARGTEAFF. The CDR3 region has the DNA TGTGCCAGCTCCTTGAATCGAGGACAGGGGGCGCGGGGCACTGAAGCTTTCTTT.

The chain joins TRBV11-1 to TRBJ1-1; D ambiguous. V was shortened by 5 bases and J by 10 bases, with 23 bases between the two germline ends. Germline CDR1 SGHAT, CDR2 FQDESV (reference sequence). This CDR3 spans 15 amino acids. The CDR3 sequence is CASSLQLAAQKPAFF. Here the CDR3 DNA reads TGTGCCAGCAGCCTCCAGCTGGCGGCCCAGAAACCAGCTTTCTTT.

This chain connects TRBV7-8 to TRBJ1-1, with D possibly being TRBD1 (6 bases). V was trimmed by 1 base and J by 4 bases, leaving 13 bases between them. CDR1 is SGHVS, CDR2 FQNEAQ, per germline. The CDR3 runs to 15 residues. Here the CDR3 reads CASSLGGRGVTEAFF. The CDR3 DNA reads as TGTGCCAGCAGCTTAGGTGGCAGGGGAGTCACTGAAGCTTTCTTT.

V is TRBV3-1 (or the pseudogene TRBV3-2) and J is TRBJ2-1; 10 bases line up with TRBD1. With V trimmed by 4 bases and J by 6 bases, 6 bases remained unmatched. Germline CDR1 and CDR2: LGHDT and YNNKEL (reference sequence). The CDR3 spans 15 residues. The chain's CDR3 is CASSPHGQGGNEQFF. For the CDR3, the DNA is TGTGCCAGCAGCCCTCATGGACAGGGGGGCAATGAGCAGTTCTTC.

The chain recombines TRBV28 with TRBJ1-1; D perhaps matches TRBD1 (6 bases). V dropped 1 base and J dropped 5 bases, with 11 bases sitting between them. Germline CDR1 reads MDHEN; CDR2 reads SYDVKM. This CDR3 contains 14 residues. The CDR3 DNA reads as TGTGCCAGCAGTTTATTTACAGGGCTAACTGAAGCTTTCTTT. Protein sequence: CASSLFTGLTEAFF.

J is TRBJ2-2 and V is TRBV3-1 (or the pseudogene TRBV3-2); TRBD2 aligns across 8 bases. Germline V gives CDR1 LGHDT, CDR2 YNNKEL (reference sequence). The CDR3 sequence is 14 residues long. V shed 8 bases, J shed 0 bases, and the junction held 2 bases outside the gene matches. The CDR3 nucleotides are TGTGCCAGCGCGGGGGGCGCGAACACCGGGGAGCTGTTTTTT. Translating it yields CASAGGANTGELFF.